A selection of T cell receptor beta chains follows, all from one sample in a study of blood T cells in healthy people across ages. TCRdb re-analysed the 5' RACE reads in MiXCR, keeping a single row per CDR3 protein. This sample has some 1.4 million distinct CDR3 sequences; 40% to 50% occur once, and the top ten carry roughly 7.7%. The sequencing sample was made of blood. The receptors were sampled from a woman between 18 and 30 years old in good health. CDR3s include the opening cysteine and the closing phenylalanine or tryptophan.

len: 17
v_gene: TRBV4-2
CDR3aa: CASSQEAAGGPADTQYF

len: 16
v_gene: TRBV3-1
CDR3aa: CASSQDGLAEPETQYF

len: 14
v_gene: TRBV4-1
CDR3aa: CASSQGVFGTEAFF

len: 15
v_gene: TRBV7-7
CDR3aa: CASSLAAGVVETQYF

len: 11
v_gene: TRBV7-2
CDR3aa: CASQITETQYF

len: 15
v_gene: TRBV12-3/TRBV12-4
CDR3aa: CASSPRTGGTGELFF

len: 14
v_gene: TRBV7-2
CDR3aa: CASSLDPLSYEQYF

len: 12
v_gene: TRBV12-3/TRBV12-4
CDR3aa: CASSLTIYEQYF

len: 13
v_gene: TRBV28
CDR3aa: CASSRGSVDEQYF

len: 15
v_gene: TRBV7-2
CDR3aa: CASSLLAGVGNEQYF

len: 20
v_gene: TRBV15
CDR3aa: CATSRARGATSGRGGETQYF

len: 13
v_gene: TRBV7-6
CDR3aa: CASSLDWREEQFF

len: 13
v_gene: TRBV7-2
CDR3aa: CASSPPAVDEQYF

len: 16
v_gene: TRBV7-6
CDR3aa: CASSLGTGGHTYEQYF

len: 17
v_gene: TRBV28
CDR3aa: CASSLSPGTSVYNEQFF

len: 17
v_gene: TRBV10-3
CDR3aa: CAISEGTSGLAFNEQFF

len: 17
v_gene: TRBV7-9
CDR3aa: CASSFSPSAPSTDTQYF

len: 16
v_gene: TRBV2
CDR3aa: CASSELAAPNTDTQYF

len: 13
v_gene: TRBV20-1
CDR3aa: CSAPTQSSYEQYF

len: 14
v_gene: TRBV7-9
CDR3aa: CASSEDGAPVTQYF

len: 14
v_gene: TRBV7-2
CDR3aa: CASSLVRQHYEQYF

len: 16
v_gene: TRBV3-1
CDR3aa: CASSHDDRSSYNEQYF

len: 13
v_gene: TRBV2
CDR3aa: CASSETVNSPLHF

len: 15
v_gene: TRBV10-3
CDR3aa: CAISEVGEGPLGQYF

len: 15
v_gene: TRBV5-1
CDR3aa: CASSSSGPENNEQFF

len: 12
v_gene: TRBV12-3/TRBV12-4
CDR3aa: CASSPRGLEQFF

len: 16
v_gene: TRBV5-1
CDR3aa: CASSLGGQVFNEKLFF

len: 13
v_gene: TRBV6-5
CDR3aa: CASSSARGETQYF

len: 14
v_gene: TRBV7-2
CDR3aa: CASSQSGIGAEAFF

len: 13
v_gene: TRBV25-1
CDR3aa: CASSWTTVNGQYF

len: 13
v_gene: TRBV27
CDR3aa: CASSPRQGYEQYF